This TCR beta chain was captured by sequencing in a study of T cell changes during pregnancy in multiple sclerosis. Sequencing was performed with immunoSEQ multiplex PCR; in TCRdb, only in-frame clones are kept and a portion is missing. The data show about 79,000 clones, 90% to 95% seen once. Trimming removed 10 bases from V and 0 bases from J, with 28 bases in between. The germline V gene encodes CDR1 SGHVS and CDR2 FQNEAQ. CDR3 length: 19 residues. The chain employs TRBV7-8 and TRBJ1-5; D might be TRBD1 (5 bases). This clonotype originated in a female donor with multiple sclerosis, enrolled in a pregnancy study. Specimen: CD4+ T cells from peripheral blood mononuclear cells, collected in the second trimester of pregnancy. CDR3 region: CAKRSNKKTANYSNQPQHF. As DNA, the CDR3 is TGTGCCAAGAGGTCAAATAAGAAGACAGCCAACTATAGCAATCAGCCCCAGCATTTT.